This T cell receptor beta chain emerged from a study of blood T cell repertoires in COVID-19. The method was immunoSEQ multiplex PCR; TCRdb's version includes in-frame clones alone and lacks a portion of them. The sample shows about 310,000 clones, approximately 90% of them seen only once. The specimen was PBMCs or T cells enriched from blood (not recorded which). The TCR was taken from a woman aged 40 to 50 who had recovered from COVID-19.

CDR3 region: CASSEWRWTPNTEAFF. The CDR3 nucleotides are TGTGCCAGCAGTGAATGGAGATGGACACCGAACACTGAAGCTTTCTTT. The J gene is TRBJ1-1, the V gene TRBV6-1, with D maybe TRBD1 (5 bases). This CDR3 region has 16 residues. V shed 2 bases and J shed 1 base, with 14 bases lying between them. Germline assignment: CDR1 MNHNS and CDR2 SASEGT.